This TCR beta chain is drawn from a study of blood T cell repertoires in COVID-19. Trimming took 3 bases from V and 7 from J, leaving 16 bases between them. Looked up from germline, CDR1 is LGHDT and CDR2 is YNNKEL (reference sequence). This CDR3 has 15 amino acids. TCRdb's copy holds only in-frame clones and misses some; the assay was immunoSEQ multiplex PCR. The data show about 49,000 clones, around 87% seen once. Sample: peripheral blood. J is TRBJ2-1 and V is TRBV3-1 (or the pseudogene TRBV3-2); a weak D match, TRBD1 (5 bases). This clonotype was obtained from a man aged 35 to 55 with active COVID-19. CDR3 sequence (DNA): TGTGCCAGCAGCCAGATAGCAGGGATTGGAAATGAGCAGTTCTTC. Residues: CASSQIAGIGNEQFF.